This entry lists 32 T cell receptor beta chains sequenced from one sample in a study of T-cell reconstitution after alpha-beta-depleted transplantation in children. Unique molecular identifiers were used to barcode this TCRbeta library. TCRdb re-derived calls from the PCR reads in MiXCR, one entry per CDR3 protein. The sample shows hundreds of thousands of distinct CDR3 sequences, 15% to 20% of them seen only once. The sample consisted of PBMCs, mostly from graft donor cells, taken 360 days after TCRalphabeta/CD19-depleted stem cell transplant. The source is a male patient between 2 and 15 years old who had a stem cell transplant for acute lymphoblastic leukemia, so the T cells may come from the graft donor.

Points on this clonotype: A much larger clone lies one base from this, so it may be a read error. In this CDR3 the conserved last residue, phenylalanine or tryptophan, is missing, so a read error is likely. The chain carries TRBV28 and TRBJ2-7, with 8 bases matching TRBD2. With 4 bases clipped from V and 4 bases from J, the junction kept 9 bases outside the gene matches. The CDR3 length is 15 residues. Germline CDR1 MDHEN, CDR2 SYDVKM. CDR3 bases: TGTGCCAGCAGTTCGTTAGCGGGATCGTCTTACGAGCAGTACTAC. Its translation is CASSSLAGSSYEQYY.

This clonotype was seen more than once but under ten times. The rearrangement links TRBV20-1 to TRBJ2-7, with D perhaps assigned TRBD1 or TRBD2 (5 bases each). V lost 2 bases to trimming and J lost 2 bases, with 10 bases between them. Germline V CDR1 and CDR2: DFQATT, SNEGSKA (reference sequence). The length of the CDR3 is 13 residues. CDR3 amino acids: CSARRDAAYEQYF. CDR3 in DNA: TGCAGTGCTAGAAGGGACGCAGCCTACGAGCAGTACTTC.

This clonotype was detected many times. V and J are TRBV12-3 or TRBV12-4 and TRBJ1-1; D unresolved. The length of the CDR3 is 12 residues. The ends were cut back, 8 bases at V and 0 bases at J, with 7 bases in the middle. DNA for the CDR3: TGTGCCAGCGGGATTATGAACACTGAAGCTTTCTTT. Its protein product is CASGIMNTEAFF.

This clonotype was observed a handful of times. The genes are TRBV7-2 and TRBJ2-1; 8 bases line up with TRBD2. Germline V gene data show CDR1 as SGHTA and CDR2 as FQGNSA. With 0 bases clipped from V and 9 bases from J, the junction kept 4 bases outside the gene matches. CDR3 length: 14 amino acids. The CDR3 sequence: CASSLALAGGEQFF. CDR3 in DNA: TGTGCCAGCAGCTTAGCCCTAGCGGGCGGTGAGCAGTTCTTC.

This clonotype has more than one count but fewer than ten. V and J are TRBV6-1 and TRBJ2-7; D is undetermined. CDR1 is MNHNS and CDR2 is SASEGT in the germline V gene. The V end lost 6 bases, the J end lost 1 base, and 16 bases lay between the germline ends. This CDR3 is 15 amino acids long. CDR3 sequence reads: CASSPVGLGSYEQYF. CDR3 nucleotide sequence: TGTGCCAGCAGCCCAGTAGGTCTGGGTTCCTACGAGCAGTACTTC.

This clonotype has ten or more counts. The chain combines TRBV12-3 or TRBV12-4 with TRBJ2-1; perhaps TRBD2 as D (6 bases). This CDR3 is built from 12 residues. Trimming removed 8 bases from V and 7 bases from J, with 12 bases in between. CDR3 coding DNA: TGTGCCAGCTCCCTCCGGGGGAATGAGCAGTTCTTC. Protein product: CASSLRGNEQFF.

The V gene is TRBV30, the J gene TRBJ2-2; a weak D match, TRBD2 (5 bases). The germline V and J ends were trimmed by 4 bases and 0 bases, with 9 bases remaining between them. The CDR3 runs 14 residues. The germline V gene encodes CDR1 GTSNPN and CDR2 SVGIG (reference sequence). The CDR3 protein is CAWKLGPNTGELFF. For the CDR3, the DNA is TGTGCCTGGAAACTAGGGCCGAACACCGGGGAGCTGTTTTTT.

V usage is TRBV4-3 and J usage is TRBJ1-1; D not resolved. The CDR3 length is 14 residues. Per germline, CDR1 LGHNA and CDR2 YSLEER. The V end was cut by 2 bases, the J end by 1 base, with 8 bases between. CDR3 sequence reads: CASSQKGTNTEAFF. The CDR3, as DNA: TGCGCCAGCAGCCAAAAGGGTACGAACACTGAAGCTTTCTTT.

The V and J genes are TRBV4-1 and TRBJ2-7; the match to TRBD2 covers 7 bases. This CDR3 has 15 residues. Germline V gives CDR1 MGHRA, CDR2 YSYEKL. Trimming took 2 bases from V and 3 from J; bases not matched to a gene: 7. CDR3 region: CASSQHPGLHYEQYF. The CDR3, as DNA: TGCGCCAGCAGCCAACATCCGGGACTACACTACGAGCAGTACTTC.

This chain joins TRBV3-1 and TRBJ2-7, with D uncertain. The CDR3 is 11 residues long. Per germline, CDR1 LGHDT and CDR2 YNNKEL (reference sequence). V was cut by 2 bases and J by 6 bases, with 5 bases left in between. The CDR3 region has the DNA TGTGCCAGCAGCCAATTGGCCGAGCAGTACTTC. Residues: CASSQLAEQYF.

The V call is TRBV12-3 or TRBV12-4, the J call TRBJ2-7, with D perhaps being TRBD1 or TRBD2 (5 bases each). CDR3 length equals 14 residues. V was pared by 8 bases and J by 1 base, with 15 bases between. The DNA of the CDR3 is TGTGCCAGCCGTCAGGGCAGGAGGTCCTACGAGCAGTACTTC. Translated: CASRQGRRSYEQYF.

In its sample, this clonotype was seen a few times. This sequence joins TRBV28 and TRBJ1-2; no clear D. Trimming cost V 5 bases and J 4 bases, with 11 bases left between them. This CDR3 spans 13 amino acids. From germline, CDR1 is MDHEN and CDR2 SYDVKM. CDR3 in DNA: TGTGCCAGCAGTCCCGGCGGCTTCTATGGCTACACCTTC. It specifies CASSPGGFYGYTF.

This CDR3 reads CASRPGSFREKLFF. In DNA, the CDR3 is TGTGCCAGCAGACCAGGGTCGTTCAGAGAAAAACTGTTTTTT. V usage is TRBV28 and J usage is TRBJ1-4; a weak D match, TRBD1 (5 bases). CDR3 length: 14 amino acids. Germline-derived CDR1 and CDR2 are MDHEN and SYDVKM. Deletions cut 6 bases from V and 8 bases from J, with 16 bases between.

In its sample, this clonotype was seen once. Mismatch with germline at one junction end may stem from a read error. The chain employs TRBV7-9 and TRBJ1-3; 8 bases match TRBD1. Germline CDR1 reads SEHNR; CDR2 reads FQNEAQ (reference sequence). There are 17 residues in the CDR3. In nucleotides, the CDR3 is TGTGCCAGCAGCTTAGGACAGGGGACGGTATCTGGAAACACCATACATTTT. Translating it yields CASSLGQGTVSGNTIHF.

This clonotype was found many times. This sequence joins TRBV20-1 and TRBJ2-7; D is unresolved. Germline lookup yields CDR1 DFQATT and CDR2 SNEGSKA (reference sequence). The CDR3 runs to 13 residues. Trimming took off 6 bases at V and 3 bases at J, with 15 bases between the two ends. CDR3 sequence (DNA): TGCAGTGCGCCGATTTTAGCCGGCTACGAGCAGTACTTC. It specifies CSAPILAGYEQYF.

J is TRBJ2-1 and V is TRBV7-3; 12 bases line up with TRBD2. The germline CDR1 and CDR2 sequences are SGHTA and FQGTGA. The V gene end was trimmed by 1 base and the J gene end by 8 bases; junction bases not matched to a gene: 3. CDR3 size: 15 residues. In DNA form, the CDR3 reads TGTGCCAGCAGCTTAAGTCTAGCGGGAGGGCATGAGCAGTTCTTC. Residues: CASSLSLAGGHEQFF.

This clonotype was recorded at least ten times. V usage is TRBV29-1 and J usage is TRBJ2-3; a possible D gene is TRBD2 (6 bases). The CDR3 has 14 residues. Germline loops: CDR1 SQVTM, CDR2 ANQGSEA. The germline V and J ends were trimmed by 5 bases and 2 bases, with 14 bases remaining between them. Here the CDR3 reads CSVSGGANTDTQYF. DNA of the CDR3: TGCAGCGTTTCTGGCGGGGCCAACACAGATACGCAGTATTTT.

In its sample, this clonotype was seen a few times. The rearrangement links TRBV4-3 to TRBJ2-1, with D unresolved. The CDR3 totals 17 residues. Per the germline V gene, CDR1 is LGHNA and CDR2 is YSLEER. V lost 1 base and J lost 4, with 17 bases in between. CDR3 in DNA: TGCGCCAGCAGCCAAGTAGAAACAGCAGAGAGTTACAATGAGCAGTTCTTC. Amino acid sequence: CASSQVETAESYNEQFF.

The chain has TRBV28 and TRBJ2-3, with D hard to call. The CDR3 is made up of 14 amino acids. The V end was cut by 4 bases, the J end by 7 bases, with 15 bases between. Germline CDR1 and CDR2: MDHEN and SYDVKM. The CDR3 DNA sequence: TGTGCCAGCAGTTCCCCTGCCAGCACCAATACGCAGTATTTT. Protein: CASSSPASTNTQYF. The full variable domain, rest sourced from reference TRBV28 and TRBJ2-3, is DVKVTQSSRYLVKRTGEKVFLECVQDMDHENMFWYRQDPGLGLRLIYFSYDVKMKEKGDIPEGYSVSREKKERFSLILESASTNQTSMYLCASSSPASTNTQYFGPGTRLTVL.

The V and J genes are TRBV7-3 and TRBJ2-1; tentatively, D is TRBD2 (6 bases). V lost 2 bases to trimming and J lost 11 bases, with 13 bases between them. This CDR3 spans 13 amino acids. Per the germline V gene, CDR1 is SGHTA and CDR2 is FQGTGA. CDR3 amino acids: CASSLGGFRKQFF. Here the CDR3 DNA reads TGTGCCAGCAGCTTAGGGGGGTTCCGAAAGCAGTTCTTC. The variable domain in full, with the rest retrieved from reference TRBV7-3 and TRBJ2-1, is GAGVSQTPSNKVTEKGKYVELRCDPISGHTALYWYRQSLGQGPEFLIYFQGTGAADDSGLPNDRFFAVRPEGSVSTLKIQRTERGDSAVYLCASSLGGFRKQFFGPGTRLTVL.

The chain has TRBV20-1 and TRBJ2-4, with D perhaps TRBD2 (6 bases). The ends were cut back, 6 bases at V and 6 bases at J, with 15 bases in the middle. The CDR3 is made up of 13 amino acids. Germline V gives CDR1 DFQATT, CDR2 SNEGSKA (reference sequence). The CDR3 DNA follows: TGCAGTGCCGCGTCGGGGGACGGAAACATTCAGTACTTC. This translates into CSAASGDGNIQYF.

The V call is TRBV5-6, the J call TRBJ1-5, with 9 bases identical to TRBD1. Germline CDR1 is SGHDT and CDR2 is YYEEEE. V was pared by 4 bases and J by 7 bases, with 6 bases of the junction left unmatched. This CDR3 contains 14 residues. The CDR3 DNA reads TGTGCCAGCAGCCAACAGGGGGCAGGGCAGCCCCAGCATTTT. Translating gives CASSQQGAGQPQHF.

This chain joins TRBV10-3 and TRBJ2-5; possibly TRBD2 for D (6 bases). The CDR3 contains 16 residues. Germline CDR1 reads ENHRY; CDR2 reads SYGVKD. V lost 1 base, J lost 1 base, and 13 bases lay in between. The CDR3 bases are TGTGCCATCAGTGAGTTAGGAGGGAACCTCCAAGAGACCCAGTACTTC. Translating gives CAISELGGNLQETQYF.

This clonotype was found a few times. The rearrangement links TRBV6-5 to TRBJ2-2; a weak D match, TRBD2 (5 bases). Germline CDR1 MNHEY, CDR2 SVGAGI. Deletions cut 2 bases from V and 4 bases from J, with 8 bases between. This CDR3 is built from 14 residues. The DNA of the CDR3 is TGTGCCAGCAGTTACCTGGGGAGCACCGGGGAGCTGTTTTTT. This gives the protein CASSYLGSTGELFF.

This chain connects TRBV10-3 to TRBJ1-3; D ambiguous. Trimming pared 0 bases from V and 0 bases from J, leaving 9 bases between. The germline gives CDR1 ENHRY, CDR2 SYGVKD. The CDR3 is 16 amino acids. DNA of the CDR3: TGTGCCATCAGTGAGTCGGCCGGGGACTCTGGAAACACCATATATTTT. Encoded protein: CAISESAGDSGNTIYF.

This clonotype appeared once. The chain joins TRBV20-1 to TRBJ2-7, with D possibly TRBD2 on 6 matching bases. This CDR3 is built from 18 residues. Germline V gene sequence: CDR1 DFQATT, CDR2 SNEGSKA (reference sequence). The CDR3 sequence: CCGTAGRRAFLHSYEQYF. CDR3 in DNA: TGCTGTGGGACCGCGGGGAGGAGGGCCTTCCTTCATTCCTACGAGCAGTACTTC.

There are a few counts of this clonotype. The chain combines TRBV4-1 with TRBJ2-7; D is uncertain. Germline assignment: CDR1 MGHRA and CDR2 YSYEKL. Trimming stripped 1 base from V and 3 bases from J, with 7 bases between. The length of the CDR3 is 13 residues. The DNA for the CDR3 is TGCGCCAGCAGCCAAGTCAAGGGCTACGAGCAGTACTTC. It is translated as CASSQVKGYEQYF.

The gene calls are TRBV28 and TRBJ2-3, with 14 nucleotides matching TRBD2. After removal of 5 bases from V and 5 bases from J, the junction contained 6 bases not matched to a gene. Germline V gene sequence: CDR1 MDHEN, CDR2 SYDVKM. This CDR3 region has 16 residues. CDR3 nucleotides: TGTGCCAGCAGTGAGACTAGCGGGAGGGCCGGAGATACGCAGTATTTT. It translates to CASSETSGRAGDTQYF. Combining the CDR3 with reference TRBV28 and TRBJ2-3 gives the whole variable domain DVKVTQSSRYLVKRTGEKVFLECVQDMDHENMFWYRQDPGLGLRLIYFSYDVKMKEKGDIPEGYSVSREKKERFSLILESASTNQTSMYLCASSETSGRAGDTQYFGPGTRLTVL.

This clonotype was detected only a few times. This chain links TRBV28 with TRBJ2-1, with TRBD2 matching over 8 bases. The trim removed 5 bases at V and 4 bases at J, leaving 7 bases unmatched. Germline CDR1 MDHEN, CDR2 SYDVKM. CDR3 length equals 15 residues. Written as DNA, the CDR3 is TGTGCCAGCAGTGTCAGCGGGAGCCGTTACAATGAGCAGTTCTTC. This sequence encodes CASSVSGSRYNEQFF.

This clonotype came up a few times. This chain connects TRBV29-1 to TRBJ2-1; the D gene could be TRBD1 or TRBD2 (5 bases each). V was pared by 3 bases and J by 8 bases, with 14 bases between. The germline V gene encodes CDR1 SQVTM and CDR2 ANQGSEA. The CDR3 spans 13 residues. The CDR3 spells CSVDFPLGDEQFF. As DNA, the CDR3 is TGCAGCGTTGATTTCCCGCTGGGGGATGAGCAGTTCTTC.

This clonotype has just a few counts. The CDR3 bases are TGTGCTAGTGGTTACGGACCCGGCACCGGGGAGCTGTTTTTT. Protein product: CASGYGPGTGELFF. The rearrangement links TRBV12-5 to TRBJ2-2; D ambiguous. The CDR3 totals 14 residues. Trimming removed 4 bases from V and 4 bases from J, with 10 bases in between. CDR1 and CDR2 (germline): LGHNT, FRNRAP.

There are many counts of this clonotype. This CDR3 is CSVVSLGGRWEDEQFF. Here the CDR3 DNA reads TGCAGCGTCGTCTCCCTTGGCGGGAGGTGGGAGGATGAGCAGTTCTTC. The V gene is TRBV29-1, the J gene TRBJ2-1; 8 bases match TRBD2. In germline, CDR1 is SQVTM, CDR2 ANQGSEA. This CDR3 has 16 amino acids. Losses at the gene ends were 6 bases for V and 8 bases for J; bases not matched to a gene: 18.